This section outlines one TCR beta chain sequence together with its context. Its antigen is as yet unknown. The TCR beta library used iRepertoire HTBI primers with Arm-PCR amplification of CDR3. TCRdb analysed the multiplex PCR reads with MiXCR anew, one entry per CDR3 protein. The data show about 450,000 distinct CDR3 sequences, around 22% seen once. This specimen belongs to a study of regulatory T cells in long-lasting Graves disease. Study details: In persistent Graves' disease, antithyroid drugs had been taken for over 5 years and TSH receptor antibodies stayed positive. Findings and caveats of the study: It was peripheral blood alone, not thyroid tissue, that was studied. The study found lower TCR diversity in persistent Graves' patients than in newly diagnosed ones.

Time point specified: persistent/refractory GD, antithyroid drugs over 5 years with positive TRAb. The TCR library used RNA extracted from PBMCs. Guidelines of the American Thyroid Association were used to diagnose Graves' disease. This CDR3 is built from 18 residues. Trimming left V 6 bases short and J 1 base short, with 19 bases between. CDR1 is MNHNS and CDR2 is SASEGT in the germline V gene. The receptor comes from a female donor with Graves disease. The sequencing used peripheral blood mononuclear cells (PBMCs), collected when the disease was refractory, from a patient treated with antithyroid drugs. The V gene is TRBV6-1, the J gene TRBJ2-6; D ambiguous. Written as DNA, the CDR3 is TGTGCCAGCAGAAAAACAGCCTCGGCAGGTTCTGGGGCCAACGTCCTGACTTTC. This sequence encodes CASRKTASAGSGANVLTF.